This passage covers 20 T cell receptor beta chains from one sample sequenced in a study of cytomegalovirus exposure and HLA in healthy donors. The PCR ran on 60 Vbeta and 13 Jbeta primers. TCRdb's copy holds only in-frame clones and misses some; the assay was immunoSEQ multiplex PCR. The sample has some 40,000 clones; over 40% are singletons. The sequencing input was PBMCs. These receptors came from a woman aged 40 to 49 in good health and CMV-seropositive.

J is TRBJ2-3 and V is TRBV6-4, with TRBD2 identical over 8 bases. Losses at the gene ends were 3 bases for V and 4 bases for J; bases not matched to a gene: 3. The germline CDR1 and CDR2 sequences are MRHNA and SNTAGT. The CDR3 extends over 14 amino acids. CDR3 sequence reads: CASSERGGADTQYF. The CDR3 bases are TGTGCCAGCAGTGAACGGGGGGGCGCAGATACGCAGTATTTT.

The chain uses TRBV27 and TRBJ1-3; D remains unclear. The CDR3 runs 11 residues. V shed 8 bases and J shed 0 bases, with 2 bases lying between them. CDR1 and CDR2 (germline): MNHEY, SMNVEV (reference sequence). CDR3 sequence: CASYSGNTIYF. In DNA form, the CDR3 reads TGTGCCAGCTACTCTGGAAACACCATATATTTT.

This clone was detected a few times. The chain recombines TRBV7-8 with TRBJ2-5; the D is unclear. V lost 5 bases, J lost 0 bases, and 13 bases lay in between. Germline values: CDR1 SGHVS, CDR2 FQNEAQ. The CDR3 covers 15 residues. CDR3 sequence (DNA): TGTGCCAGCAGCCTCAGGTTACAGTACCAAGAGACCCAGTACTTC. It is translated as CASSLRLQYQETQYF.

The rearrangement joins TRBV30 to TRBJ2-5, with a possible D match to TRBD1 (6 bases). V lost 2 bases and J 1 base, leaving 11 bases between the germline ends. This CDR3 has 14 amino acids. The V gene's germline CDR1 is GTSNPN and CDR2 SVGIG (reference sequence). CDR3 sequence: CAWSIWTAQETQYF. The CDR3 DNA reads as TGTGCCTGGAGTATCTGGACAGCCCAAGAGACCCAGTACTTC. The variable domain in full, with the rest retrieved from reference TRBV30 and TRBJ2-5, is SQTIHQWPATLVQPVGSPLSLECTVEGTSNPNLYWYRQAAGRGLQLLFYSVGIGQISSEVPQNLSASRPQDRQFILSSKKLLLSDSGFYLCAWSIWTAQETQYFGPGTRLLVL.

V is TRBV19 and J is TRBJ2-1, with a weak D call TRBD2 (5 bases). V lost 2 bases and J 0 bases, leaving 8 bases between the germline ends. Germline CDR1 and CDR2: LNHDA and SQIVND (reference sequence). This CDR3 spans 15 amino acids. CDR3 nucleotide sequence: TGTGCCAGTAGTATACTACTAGTCTCCTACAATGAGCAGTTCTTC. This encodes CASSILLVSYNEQFF.

The chain combines TRBV19 with TRBJ2-5, with D maybe TRBD1 (6 bases). The CDR3 runs to 14 residues. V was trimmed by 2 bases and J by 4 bases, leaving 11 bases between them. Germline CDR1 and CDR2: LNHDA and SQIVND (reference sequence). CDR3 protein: CASSIRGRGETQYF. The CDR3 nucleotides are TGTGCCAGTAGTATAAGGGGCAGGGGAGAGACCCAGTACTTC.

This clone was detected a few times. The rearrangement links TRBV18 to TRBJ1-4; D may be TRBD1 (5 bases). The CDR3 spans 16 residues. Per germline, CDR1 KGHSH and CDR2 LQKENI. V was trimmed by 3 bases and J by 5 bases, leaving 16 bases between them. The CDR3, as DNA: TGTGCCAGCTCACCTCTTTCAGGGTTTCCCAATGAAAAACTGTTTTTT. As protein: CASSPLSGFPNEKLFF.

This clone came up a few times. The chain has TRBV10-3 and TRBJ2-2; tentative D call: TRBD2 (5 bases). The length of the CDR3 is 15 residues. The ends were cut back, 2 bases at V and 3 bases at J, with 10 bases in the middle. Germline assignment: CDR1 ENHRY and CDR2 SYGVKD. CDR3 amino acids: CAISESPRDTGELFF. In DNA, the CDR3 is TGTGCCATCAGTGAGAGCCCGCGGGACACCGGGGAGCTGTTTTTT.

This clone has just a few counts. V usage is TRBV5-6 and J usage is TRBJ1-5; D gene ambiguous. CDR1 and CDR2 (germline): SGHDT, YYEEEE. Trimming stripped 0 bases from V and 0 bases from J, with 4 bases between. There are 14 residues in the CDR3. The CDR3, as DNA: TGTGCCAGCAGCTTGGGTAGTAGCAATCAGCCCCAGCATTTT. This encodes CASSLGSSNQPQHF.

This clone showed up just a few times. J is TRBJ1-3 and V is TRBV11-2, with D maybe TRBD1 (5 bases). Germline V gene lookup returns CDR1 SGHAT and CDR2 FQNNGV. Trimming pared 5 bases from V and 3 bases from J, leaving 11 bases between. The CDR3 is made up of 14 amino acids. This chain's CDR3 is CASSPVQGGNTIYF. In DNA, the CDR3 is TGTGCCAGCAGCCCGGTTCAGGGTGGAAACACCATATATTTT.

This chain connects TRBV5-1 to TRBJ2-5; 7 nucleotides align to TRBD1. CDR3 length equals 14 residues. The junction had 8 bases not matched to a gene; V was cut back by 4 bases and J by 5 bases. CDR1 and CDR2 from the germline V gene are SGHRS and YFSETQ. DNA for the CDR3: TGCGCCAGCAGCCTTGGGACAGAGACGGAGACCCAGTACTTC. Residues: CASSLGTETETQYF.

This clone was observed a few times. CDR3 DNA: TGCGCCAGCAGCTTATCGGAGAGCTCCTACAATGAGCAGTTCTTC. Encoded protein: CASSLSESSYNEQFF. V is TRBV5-1 and J is TRBJ2-1; D ambiguous. V lost 2 bases and J 0 bases, leaving 9 bases between the germline ends. The CDR3 loop spans 15 amino acids. Looked up from germline, CDR1 is SGHRS and CDR2 is YFSETQ. Full variable domain (rest looked up from reference TRBV5-1 and TRBJ2-1): KAGVTQTPRYLIKTRGQQVTLSCSPISGHRSVSWYQQTPGQGLQFLFEYFSETQRNKGNFPGRFSGRQFSNSRSEMNVSTLELGDSALYLCASSLSESSYNEQFFGPGTRLTVL.

This clone was counted between two and nine times. The chain links TRBV5-4 to TRBJ1-1; 8 bases are a match to TRBD1. Germline-derived CDR1 and CDR2 are SGHNT and YYREEE (reference sequence). V gave up 0 bases and J gave up 3 bases; unmatched junction bases: 4. CDR3 length: 15 amino acids. The CDR3 DNA is TGTGCCAGCAGCTTGGAACAGGGGGGATACACTGAAGCTTTCTTT. Protein sequence: CASSLEQGGYTEAFF. Full variable domain (outside the CDR3, taken from reference TRBV5-4 and TRBJ1-1): ETGVTQSPTHLIKTRGQQVTLRCSSQSGHNTVSWYQQALGQGPQFIFQYYREEENGRGNFPPRFSGLQFPNYSSELNVNALELDDSALYLCASSLEQGGYTEAFFGQGTRLTVV.

The CDR3 is CASSLALAGGNNEQFF. The DNA of the CDR3 is TGCGCCAGCAGCCTGGCTTTAGCGGGGGGGAATAATGAGCAGTTCTTC. The chain recombines TRBV5-1 with TRBJ2-1, with TRBD2 identical over 11 bases. Trimming took 4 bases from V and 7 from J; bases not matched to a gene: 10. The germline gives CDR1 SGHRS, CDR2 YFSETQ. CDR3 length: 16 residues. Drawing the rest from reference TRBV5-1 and TRBJ2-1, the complete variable domain is KAGVTQTPRYLIKTRGQQVTLSCSPISGHRSVSWYQQTPGQGLQFLFEYFSETQRNKGNFPGRFSGRQFSNSRSEMNVSTLELGDSALYLCASSLALAGGNNEQFFGPGTRLTVL.

This clone appeared a single time. The chain is built from TRBV7-9 and TRBJ2-7, with 7 bases fitting TRBD1. After removal of 5 bases from V and 2 bases from J, the junction contained 6 bases not matched to a gene. CDR1 SEHNR and CDR2 FQNEAQ come from the germline V gene (reference sequence). The length of the CDR3 is 14 residues. The CDR3 DNA is TGTGCCAGCAGCCGAAGACAGGGCCCCTACGAGCAGTACTTC. Protein: CASSRRQGPYEQYF.

The chain uses TRBV18 and TRBJ2-4; perhaps TRBD2 as D (5 bases). This CDR3 comprises 14 residues. The ends were cut back, 6 bases at V and 2 bases at J, with 11 bases in the middle. Germline assignment: CDR1 KGHSH and CDR2 LQKENI. In DNA, the CDR3 is TGTGCCAGCTCCCCCAGCGGTACCAAAAACATTCAGTACTTC. Protein sequence: CASSPSGTKNIQYF.

The chain couples TRBV2 to TRBJ1-1, with 7 bases that match TRBD1. With V trimmed by 0 bases and J by 1 base, 11 bases remained unmatched. This CDR3 region has 18 residues. CDR1 is SNHLY, CDR2 FYNNEI, per germline. CDR3 sequence (DNA): TGTGCCAGCAGTGAAGCGCGGACAGGCCGAGGGGGGAACACTGAAGCTTTCTTT. Translation: CASSEARTGRGGNTEAFF.

This clone is labeled medium-sized. J is TRBJ2-1 and V is TRBV4-3, with TRBD2 identical over 13 bases. With 1 base clipped from V and 9 bases from J, the junction kept 12 bases outside the gene matches. The germline gives CDR1 LGHNA, CDR2 YSLEER. The CDR3 runs to 18 residues. Here the CDR3 DNA reads TGCGCCAGCAGCCAAGGGACTAGCGGGGGAGGAAGGTTGGGTGAGCAGTTCTTC. Translating gives CASSQGTSGGGRLGEQFF.

V and J are TRBV19 and TRBJ1-4; D is possibly TRBD1 (6 bases). From germline, CDR1 is LNHDA and CDR2 SQIVND (reference sequence). CDR3 length: 13 residues. Trimming took 8 bases from V and 8 from J, leaving 15 bases between them. The CDR3 is CASAQGTYEKLFF. CDR3 coding DNA: TGTGCCAGTGCCCAGGGGACCTACGAAAAACTGTTTTTT.

The chain couples TRBV9 to TRBJ1-1; D possibly corresponds to TRBD1 (5 bases). CDR1 SGDLS and CDR2 YYNGEE come from the germline V gene. CDR3 length: 14 residues. Between the trimmed V and J ends, which lost 2 bases and 4 bases, there was a span of 12 bases. CDR3 sequence (DNA): TGTGCCAGCAGCGTCCAGGGATTGGGCACTGAAGCTTTCTTT. This codes for CASSVQGLGTEAFF.